The 7 T cell receptor beta chains presented below share a single source sample, sequenced in a study of cytomegalovirus exposure and HLA in healthy donors. Researchers ran the PCR with 60 Vbeta and 13 Jbeta primers. Sequenced by immunoSEQ multiplex PCR; TCRdb stores in-frame clones only, minus some. There are 100,000 or so clones in the sample; approximately 70% occur only once, and less than 2.5% lies in the top ten. The sequenced sample consisted of PBMCs. The receptors were sampled from a man aged 50 or older in good health and CMV-seronegative.

This clone was counted between two and nine times. The V and J genes are TRBV19 and TRBJ2-5; 11 nucleotides agree with TRBD1. The CDR3 is 17 amino acids. The V gene end was trimmed by 1 base and the J gene end by 5 bases; junction bases not matched to a gene: 9. Germline values: CDR1 LNHDA, CDR2 SQIVND (reference sequence). In DNA, the CDR3 is TGTGCCAGTAGTATAGGGGATGGACAGGGGGCCCGGGAGACCCAGTACTTC. Protein product: CASSIGDGQGARETQYF.

J is TRBJ2-7 and V is TRBV6-5; no firm D call. This CDR3 is built from 15 residues. From germline, CDR1 is MNHEY and CDR2 SVGAGI. V gave up 0 bases and J gave up 0 bases, with 9 bases separating them. CDR3 coding DNA: TGTGCCAGCAGTTACTCGGTCGGTGGCTCCTACGAGCAGTACTTC. Translating gives CASSYSVGGSYEQYF.

This clone was detected only once. The V call is TRBV6-6, the J call TRBJ2-7; unclear D gene. The CDR3 runs 16 residues. Germline CDR1 is MNHNY and CDR2 is SVGAGI (reference sequence). Trimming took 0 bases from V and 0 from J, leaving 12 bases between them. The CDR3 coding sequence is TGTGCCAGCAGTTACTCGAGTTCGGAGAGCTCCTACGAGCAGTACTTC. Encoded protein: CASSYSSSESSYEQYF.

The chain carries TRBV9 and TRBJ2-3; 7 positions match TRBD2. CDR1 SGDLS and CDR2 YYNGEE come from the germline V gene. V gave up 6 bases and J gave up 5 bases; unmatched junction bases: 15. This CDR3 is 16 amino acids long. The CDR3 loop reads CASTEFGGGIGDTQYF. In DNA, the CDR3 is TGTGCCAGCACTGAATTCGGGGGAGGGATAGGAGATACGCAGTATTTT.

This chain connects TRBV28 to TRBJ2-7, with D possibly matching TRBD1 (8 bases). From germline, CDR1 is MDHEN and CDR2 SYDVKM. The V end was cut by 4 bases, the J end by 3 bases, with 19 bases between. The CDR3 has 16 residues. The CDR3 loop reads CASSSRTGRGLYEQYF. DNA for the CDR3: TGTGCCAGCAGTTCTCGGACAGGGAGGGGGCTCTACGAGCAGTACTTC.

This rearrangement joins TRBV29-1 to TRBJ2-5; TRBD2 is a possible D gene (7 bases). Per the germline V gene, CDR1 is SQVTM and CDR2 is ANQGSEA. The CDR3 has 13 residues. Trimming cost V 6 bases and J 5 bases, with 16 bases left between them. The CDR3 sequence is CSVWWAGAETQYF. CDR3 DNA sequence: TGCAGCGTCTGGTGGGCGGGGGCCGAGACCCAGTACTTC.

The chain has TRBV19 and TRBJ2-6; perhaps TRBD1 as D (6 bases). Germline V gene lookup returns CDR1 LNHDA and CDR2 SQIVND (reference sequence). CDR3 length equals 16 residues. Trimming took 3 bases from V and 4 from J, leaving 13 bases between them. DNA for the CDR3: TGTGCCAGTAGTATTTTCAGGGGTTCAGGGGCCAACGTCCTGACTTTC. Encoded protein: CASSIFRGSGANVLTF.